Shown below are 20 T cell receptor beta chains from a single sample sequenced in a study of identical twins. Each CDR3 protein is one row after TCRdb ran MiXCR on the 5' RACE reads. Of hundreds of thousands of distinct CDR3 sequences in the sample, 6% to 8.5% are singletons; the top ten hold under 6.5%. These records were also assigned to another study, of yellow fever vaccine responses in identical twins.

Input material: CD8+ T cells sorted from blood. The source is a woman between 18 and 30 years old in good health.

This clonotype has only a few counts. The chain is built from TRBV12-3 or TRBV12-4 and TRBJ2-1, with 10 bases lining up with TRBD2. After removal of 5 bases from V and 4 bases from J, the junction contained 5 bases not matched to a gene. There are 15 residues in the CDR3. The CDR3 DNA sequence: TGTGCCAGCAGTGACAGCGGGAGGGATTACAATGAGCAGTTCTTC. It yields the protein CASSDSGRDYNEQFF.

This clonotype was observed a handful of times. The rearrangement joins TRBV27 to TRBJ2-5, with D unresolved. CDR1 is MNHEY, CDR2 SMNVEV, per germline (reference sequence). With 4 bases removed from V and 7 bases from J, the gap between germline ends came to 19 bases. The CDR3 has 15 residues. CDR3 DNA sequence: TGTGCCAGCAGTTCGATTCCTAACCCGACGGGGACCCAGTACTTC. Its protein is CASSSIPNPTGTQYF.

V gene TRBV27 combines with J gene TRBJ2-7; 11 nucleotides agree with TRBD2. Germline values: CDR1 MNHEY, CDR2 SMNVEV (reference sequence). The CDR3 length is 22 residues. V gave up 0 bases and J gave up 0 bases; unmatched junction bases: 19. CDR3: CASSLSPPGRPSGLAGSYEQYF. The CDR3, as DNA: TGTGCCAGCAGTTTATCCCCACCGGGACGGCCGTCCGGACTAGCGGGCTCCTACGAGCAGTACTTC.

The chain employs TRBV7-9 and TRBJ1-1, with D uncertain. Germline loops: CDR1 SEHNR, CDR2 FQNEAQ (reference sequence). The CDR3 consists of 15 residues. V was clipped by 6 bases and J by 0 bases, with 14 bases between them. This CDR3 reads CASSQDLGLNTEAFF. CDR3 coding DNA: TGTGCCAGCAGTCAAGATCTCGGACTGAACACTGAAGCTTTCTTT. Supplemented by reference TRBV7-9 and TRBJ1-1, the full variable domain reads DTGVSQNPRHKITKRGQNVTFRCDPISEHNRLYWYRQTLGQGPEFLTYFQNEAQLEKSRLLSDRFSAERPKGSFSTLEIQRTEQGDSAMYLCASSQDLGLNTEAFFGQGTRLTVV.

As for this clonotype: One base away lies a much larger clone, so this may be a sequencing read error. The V and J genes are TRBV27 and TRBJ2-3; D is perhaps TRBD1 (5 bases). The CDR3 covers 16 residues. V lost 5 bases and J 2 bases, leaving 17 bases between the germline ends. The germline V gene encodes CDR1 MNHEY and CDR2 SMNVEV (reference sequence). The CDR3 sequence is CASSPLKRGLTDTQYF. For the CDR3, the DNA is TGTGCCAGCAGTCCCCTCAAAAGGGGCCTCACAGATACGCAGTATTTT.

This clonotype was found many times. The rearrangement uses TRBV5-1 and TRBJ1-1; tentative D call: TRBD1 (5 bases). The CDR3 totals 12 residues. The V gene lost 4 bases and the J gene lost 7 bases, with 11 bases spanning the gap. Germline lookup yields CDR1 SGHRS and CDR2 YFSETQ. CDR3 DNA sequence: TGCGCCAGCAGCCCCGACAGCCTTGAAGCTTTCTTT. This encodes CASSPDSLEAFF.

Only a few counts were recorded for this clonotype. The CDR3 coding sequence is TGTGCCAGCAGCTTACAAGAGGGGAATGTACGAGAAGCTTTCTTT. This encodes CASSLQEGNVREAFF. The chain recombines TRBV7-9 with TRBJ1-1, with D perhaps TRBD1 (5 bases). Looked up from germline, CDR1 is SEHNR and CDR2 is FQNEAQ (reference sequence). V lost 2 bases, J lost 8 bases, and 18 bases lay in between. The CDR3 is 15 residues long.

This clonotype was recorded many times. The chain joins TRBV27 to TRBJ1-1, with 7 nucleotides matching TRBD1. V gave up 0 bases and J gave up 8 bases; unmatched junction bases: 3. Germline CDR1 reads MNHEY; CDR2 reads SMNVEV (reference sequence). The CDR3 extends over 13 amino acids. The CDR3 loop is CASSLSGTAEAFF. Written as DNA, the CDR3 is TGTGCCAGCAGTTTATCGGGGACAGCCGAAGCTTTCTTT.

This clonotype was counted a few times. V usage is TRBV21-1 and J usage is TRBJ2-1; the table's D gene call, TRBD2, was not cross checked with the DNA. TRBV21-1 constitutes a pseudogene. This CDR3 is 19 amino acids long. The CDR3 bases are TGTGCCAGCAGCAAAAGGGGCAACCGAGGCGGGAGGGGAAACAATGAGCAGTTCTTC. This gives the protein CASSKRGNRGGRGNNEQFF.

V is TRBV11-2 and J is TRBJ1-1; no firm D call. Germline CDR1 reads SGHAT; CDR2 reads FQNNGV. This CDR3 has 14 residues. Trimming left V 5 bases short and J 3 bases short, with 13 bases between. Written as DNA, the CDR3 is TGTGCCAGCAGCCCGCCTCGGAGAGACACTGAAGCTTTCTTT. Translation: CASSPPRRDTEAFF.

This clonotype was seen repeatedly, ten times or more. The V gene is TRBV19, the J gene TRBJ2-1; 9 nucleotides align to TRBD2. With 4 bases clipped from V and 2 bases from J, the junction kept 6 bases outside the gene matches. There are 16 residues in the CDR3. Looked up from germline, CDR1 is LNHDA and CDR2 is SQIVND (reference sequence). The CDR3 reads CASSNPSGVPYNEQFF. The DNA for the CDR3 is TGTGCCAGTAGTAACCCTAGCGGGGTGCCCTACAATGAGCAGTTCTTC.

This clonotype was counted at least ten times. V and J are TRBV12-3 or TRBV12-4 and TRBJ1-2; D unclear. There are 11 residues in the CDR3. V was shortened by 2 bases and J by 8 bases, with 6 bases between the two germline ends. CDR3 sequence: CASSLNGGYTF. For the CDR3, the DNA is TGTGCCAGCAGTTTAAACGGGGGCTACACCTTC.

Many counts were recorded for this clonotype. The rearrangement joins TRBV24-1 to TRBJ1-1, with D tentatively TRBD1 (6 bases). Germline V gene sequence: CDR1 KGHDR, CDR2 SFDVKD. Between the trimmed V and J ends, which lost 12 bases and 1 base, there was a span of 20 bases. The CDR3 sequence is 15 residues long. CDR3 DNA: TGTGCCCCGGGGCAGGGGCGGACCCGGAACACTGAAGCTTTCTTT. It encodes CAPGQGRTRNTEAFF.

This clonotype was seen at least ten times. The chain joins TRBV21-1 to TRBJ2-1; the DNA was not used to check the table's D call, TRBD1. TRBV21-1 is termed a pseudogene. The CDR3 spans 16 residues. Here the CDR3 reads CASSKKGVSSYNEQFF. The CDR3 DNA reads as TGTGCCAGCAGCAAAAAGGGGGTAAGCTCCTACAATGAGCAGTTCTTC.

The V gene is TRBV7-8, the J gene TRBJ2-7, with D unresolved. The V and J ends lost 5 bases and 2 bases respectively, with 10 bases between them. Germline values: CDR1 SGHVS, CDR2 FQNEAQ. The CDR3 runs to 13 residues. This chain's CDR3 is CASSPQETYEQYF. In DNA, the CDR3 is TGTGCCAGCAGCCCCCAGGAGACCTACGAGCAGTACTTC.

The sample holds many counts of this clonotype. The V call is TRBV28, the J call TRBJ1-2; 7 nucleotides align to TRBD1. Germline trimming cut 6 bases from V and 4 bases from J; bases unmatched to any gene: 8. Germline loops: CDR1 MDHEN, CDR2 SYDVKM. CDR3 length: 14 residues. The CDR3 is CASSYDRDSYGYTF. The CDR3 nucleotides are TGTGCCAGCAGCTATGACAGGGATTCCTATGGCTACACCTTC.

V gene TRBV20-1 combines with J gene TRBJ2-2; D might be TRBD2 (5 bases). This CDR3 has 15 residues. Germline V CDR1 and CDR2: DFQATT, SNEGSKA (reference sequence). Trimming took 0 bases from V and 3 from J, leaving 11 bases between them. CDR3: CSARESGLDTGELFF. The CDR3 coding sequence is TGCAGTGCTAGAGAATCAGGACTTGACACCGGGGAGCTGTTTTTT.

This clonotype occurred many times. This chain joins TRBV15 and TRBJ1-1; D is possibly TRBD1 (5 bases). Trimming took off 0 bases at V and 4 bases at J, with 12 bases between the two ends. This CDR3 is built from 15 residues. The germline V gene has CDR1 LNHNV and CDR2 YYDKDF (reference sequence). CDR3 region: CATSRDGGGSTEAFF. In DNA form, the CDR3 reads TGTGCCACCAGCAGAGATGGGGGGGGGAGCACTGAAGCTTTCTTT. Looking up the rest from reference TRBV15 and TRBJ1-1 gives the full variable domain: DAMVIQNPRYQVTQFGKPVTLSCSQTLNHNVMYWYQQKSSQAPKLLFHYYDKDFNNEADTPDNFQSRRPNTSFCFLDIRSPGLGDTAMYLCATSRDGGGSTEAFFGQGTRLTVV.

V gene TRBV11-2 combines with J gene TRBJ2-3; TRBD1 agrees at 10 bases. Germline CDR1 SGHAT, CDR2 FQNNGV. The CDR3 runs to 16 residues. V was clipped by 5 bases and J by 4 bases; unmatched bases: 9. In DNA, the CDR3 is TGTGCCAGCAGCCCTAAGACAGGGGGCGCCGCAGATACGCAGTATTTT. Residues: CASSPKTGGAADTQYF. The whole variable domain, remainder taken from reference TRBV11-2 and TRBJ2-3, is EAGVAQSPRYKIIEKRQSVAFWCNPISGHATLYWYQQILGQGPKLLIQFQNNGVVDDSQLPKDRFSAERLKGVDSTLKIQPAKLEDSAVYLCASSPKTGGAADTQYFGPGTRLTVL.

Of note for this clonotype: With a much larger clone just one base away, this may be a read error. This chain joins TRBV28 and TRBJ2-7; D gene unclear. The germline V gene has CDR1 MDHEN and CDR2 SYDVKM. The CDR3 has 12 amino acids. V lost 2 bases to trimming and J lost 7 bases, with 9 bases between them. Here the CDR3 reads CASSLIMGEQYF. The CDR3 DNA follows: TGTGCCAGCAGTTTAATCATGGGTGAGCAGTACTTC.